The 30 T cell receptor beta chains in this list originate from one sample, sequenced in a study of blood T cells in healthy people across ages. The second PCR ran about 6 to 12 cycles with a sample-barcoded 5' primer and J-beta primers. From the 5' RACE reads, TCRdb called clonotypes with MiXCR, one entry per CDR3 protein. Altogether roughly 570,000 distinct CDR3 sequences are present, roughly a quarter being singletons, with the ten largest covering 15% to 20%. The sample taken for sequencing was blood. All receptors come from a woman in her 70s in good health.

This clonotype turned up a few times. The rearrangement uses TRBV11-2 and TRBJ2-7; D gene unclear. This CDR3 comprises 15 residues. From germline, CDR1 is SGHAT and CDR2 FQNNGV. V was trimmed by 2 bases and J by 0 bases, leaving 11 bases between them. The CDR3 reads CASSLSGVLSYEQYF. Written as DNA, the CDR3 is TGTGCCAGCAGCTTAAGTGGGGTCCTCTCCTACGAGCAGTACTTC.

This rearrangement joins TRBV7-2 to TRBJ1-1; D is uncertain. Germline V gene sequence: CDR1 SGHTA, CDR2 FQGNSA. Trimming stripped 4 bases from V and 10 bases from J, with 22 bases between. The CDR3 contains 15 residues. CDR3 sequence reads: CASSYSSTRVQTAFF. The CDR3 region has the DNA TGTGCCAGCAGCTACTCCTCTACGCGGGTACAAACAGCTTTCTTT.

This clonotype appeared a few times. The rearrangement joins TRBV4-2 to TRBJ2-7; D unclear. V dropped 0 bases and J dropped 2 bases, with 11 bases sitting between them. The CDR3 covers 15 residues. CDR1 is LGHNA, CDR2 YNFKEQ, per germline. CDR3 bases: TGTGCCAGCAGCCAAGACATTATAGGGACCTACGAGCAGTACTTC. Protein sequence: CASSQDIIGTYEQYF.

Many counts were recorded for this clonotype. This chain connects TRBV5-1 to TRBJ2-1; D perhaps matches TRBD1 (6 bases). CDR3 length equals 15 residues. Germline V gene sequence: CDR1 SGHRS, CDR2 YFSETQ. V lost 0 bases and J 0 bases, leaving 7 bases between the germline ends. Here the CDR3 DNA reads TGCGCCAGCAGCTTGGGGGGGCTCTCCTACAATGAGCAGTTCTTC. It yields the protein CASSLGGLSYNEQFF.

J is TRBJ1-2 and V is TRBV2; D is perhaps TRBD1 (6 bases). There are 13 residues in the CDR3. CDR1 is SNHLY and CDR2 is FYNNEI in the germline V gene. The V gene lost 6 bases and the J gene lost 4 bases, with 12 bases spanning the gap. CDR3 in DNA: TGTGCCAGCAGAAACGGACAGTCCTATGGCTACACCTTC. Its translation: CASRNGQSYGYTF.

The V call is TRBV2, the J call TRBJ2-1; 10 bases line up with TRBD1. Germline V CDR1 and CDR2: SNHLY, FYNNEI. The CDR3 length is 14 residues. Germline trimming cut 5 bases from V and 7 bases from J; bases unmatched to any gene: 5. The CDR3 loop is CASSRQGAVNEQFF. CDR3 coding DNA: TGTGCCAGCAGTCGACAGGGGGCGGTGAATGAGCAGTTCTTC.

The V gene is TRBV5-1, the J gene TRBJ2-7; D perhaps matches TRBD1 (6 bases). V lost 2 bases and J lost 5, with 14 bases in between. The CDR3 length is 14 residues. From germline, CDR1 is SGHRS and CDR2 YFSETQ. The CDR3 DNA follows: TGCGCCAGCAGCTTCAGGGGAGATGGGGACGAGCAGTACTTC. Translated: CASSFRGDGDEQYF.

This chain joins TRBV20-1 and TRBJ1-6; possible D gene TRBD1, 5 bases. The CDR3 is made up of 13 amino acids. Germline-derived CDR1 and CDR2 are DFQATT and SNEGSKA (reference sequence). V dropped 6 bases and J dropped 4 bases, with 10 bases sitting between them. Here the CDR3 reads CSARQTYNSPLHF. The CDR3 DNA reads as TGCAGTGCGCGACAGACGTATAATTCACCCCTCCACTTT.

The chain combines TRBV28 with TRBJ1-2, with D hard to call. Trimming took 7 bases from V and 3 from J, leaving 18 bases between them. The CDR3 extends over 15 amino acids. Germline V gene sequence: CDR1 MDHEN, CDR2 SYDVKM. CDR3 DNA: TGTGCCAGCACCCATTCCTCGGGATACGACTATGGCTACACCTTC. This translates into CASTHSSGYDYGYTF.

Written as DNA, the CDR3 is TGTGCCAGCTCACCGCGAGGAGGGGGCTACGAGACCCAGTACTTC. Translating it yields CASSPRGGGYETQYF. The V and J genes are TRBV18 and TRBJ2-5, with D tentatively TRBD1 (7 bases). This CDR3 spans 15 amino acids. Germline V gene lookup returns CDR1 KGHSH and CDR2 LQKENI. V lost 3 bases and J lost 5, with 16 bases in between.

This clonotype was observed a handful of times. The chain combines TRBV2 with TRBJ1-6; 8 nucleotides match TRBD1. Germline CDR1 and CDR2: SNHLY and FYNNEI. The CDR3 extends over 15 amino acids. After removal of 4 bases from V and 9 bases from J, the junction contained 8 bases not matched to a gene. CDR3 protein: CASSAGQGRPSPLHF. The CDR3 DNA reads TGTGCCAGCAGTGCCGGACAGGGACGACCTTCACCCCTCCACTTT.

This chain joins TRBV18 and TRBJ1-1; D is possibly TRBD1 (6 bases). CDR3 length: 13 amino acids. Germline-derived CDR1 and CDR2 are KGHSH and LQKENI. With 5 bases removed from V and 6 bases from J, the gap between germline ends came to 13 bases. The CDR3 spells CASSKTNRAEAFF. CDR3 coding DNA: TGTGCCAGCTCAAAAACGAACAGGGCTGAAGCTTTCTTT.

This clonotype was found a few times. The chain uses TRBV7-2 and TRBJ2-3, with D hard to call. V was trimmed by 5 bases and J by 0 bases, leaving 9 bases between them. CDR3 length equals 14 residues. Germline V gene sequence: CDR1 SGHTA, CDR2 FQGNSA. CDR3 amino acids: CASSPTESTDTQYF. CDR3 coding DNA: TGTGCCAGCAGCCCTACAGAGAGCACAGATACGCAGTATTTT.

The V gene is TRBV9, the J gene TRBJ2-5, with 7 nucleotides matching TRBD2. The CDR3 is 16 residues long. Germline V gene data show CDR1 as SGDLS and CDR2 as YYNGEE. V dropped 0 bases and J dropped 5; count of bases not matched to a gene: 10. CDR3 sequence: CASSVAGGRAWETQYF. The CDR3 DNA follows: TGTGCCAGCAGCGTAGCGGGTGGGAGGGCCTGGGAGACCCAGTACTTC.

This chain uses TRBV2 with TRBJ2-5; 7 nucleotides align to TRBD2. The junction had 12 bases not matched to a gene; V was cut back by 7 bases and J by 4 bases. The CDR3 consists of 15 residues. Germline values: CDR1 SNHLY, CDR2 FYNNEI. In DNA form, the CDR3 reads TGTGCCAGCAAGCTTGCAGCGGGAAAAGCAGAGACCCAGTACTTC. It is translated as CASKLAAGKAETQYF.

The chain is built from TRBV20-1 and TRBJ2-5; 14 bases are a match to TRBD2. V lost 8 bases, J lost 4 bases, and 6 bases stayed unmatched. The CDR3 is 14 residues long. Germline V gene lookup returns CDR1 DFQATT and CDR2 SNEGSKA (reference sequence). CDR3 bases: TGCAGTTCTAAAGGACTAGCGGGAGGAGAGACCCAGTACTTC. This codes for CSSKGLAGGETQYF.

There are a few counts of this clonotype. This chain uses TRBV7-2 with TRBJ2-2; 7 bases match TRBD2. Germline CDR1 is SGHTA and CDR2 is FQGNSA. The V segment lost 8 bases and the J segment 2 bases; nucleotides outside the gene matches: 2. This CDR3 is 13 amino acids long. In nucleotides, the CDR3 is TGTACCAGCGGGACTACCAACACCGGGGAGCTGTTTTTT. It yields the protein CTSGTTNTGELFF.

This CDR3 reads CAISESTGTNYGYTF. The CDR3 bases are TGTGCCATCAGTGAGTCGACAGGTACTAACTATGGCTACACCTTC. This rearrangement joins TRBV10-3 to TRBJ1-2; maybe TRBD1 (6 bases). Germline V gives CDR1 ENHRY, CDR2 SYGVKD. V was clipped by 0 bases and J by 0 bases, with 8 bases between them. The CDR3 extends over 15 amino acids.

This clonotype was seen a handful of times. The chain links TRBV20-1 to TRBJ2-7; the match to TRBD1 covers 7 bases. The CDR3 has 14 residues. The germline gives CDR1 DFQATT, CDR2 SNEGSKA (reference sequence). Trimming took 0 bases from V and 4 from J; bases not matched to a gene: 6. The CDR3 nucleotides are TGCAGTGCTAGAGATAGGGACAGCAGATACGAGCAGTACTTC. This codes for CSARDRDSRYEQYF.

There are a few counts of this clonotype. The rearrangement joins TRBV10-3 to TRBJ1-5; D is ambiguous. Trimming pared 8 bases from V and 4 bases from J, leaving 12 bases between. CDR1 is ENHRY, CDR2 SYGVKD, per germline. This CDR3 is 13 amino acids long. The CDR3 protein is CAIWAGGNQPQHF. The CDR3 nucleotides read TGTGCCATCTGGGCAGGAGGGAATCAGCCCCAGCATTTT.

Written as DNA, the CDR3 is TGTGCCAGCAGTGTATCCGATAGGGGGCGGTCCTACGAGCAGTACTTC. This gives the protein CASSVSDRGRSYEQYF. The chain is built from TRBV2 and TRBJ2-7, with TRBD1 matching over 7 bases. The J segment lost 1 base and the V segment lost 4 bases, leaving 10 bases of the junction unmatched. Germline V gives CDR1 SNHLY, CDR2 FYNNEI. This CDR3 is built from 16 residues.

V usage is TRBV27 and J usage is TRBJ1-1; tentative D call: TRBD1 (5 bases). The germline gives CDR1 MNHEY, CDR2 SMNVEV (reference sequence). V shed 3 bases and J shed 0 bases, with 8 bases lying between them. The CDR3 is made up of 14 amino acids. CDR3 region: CASSFDRMNTEAFF. The CDR3 coding sequence is TGTGCCAGCAGTTTCGACAGAATGAACACTGAAGCTTTCTTT.

This clonotype was observed a handful of times. This chain joins TRBV20-1 and TRBJ1-2; D is unresolved. V was cut by 0 bases and J by 2 bases, with 7 bases left in between. CDR1 DFQATT and CDR2 SNEGSKA come from the germline V gene (reference sequence). This CDR3 contains 13 residues. CDR3 protein: CSARDDTNYGYTF. The CDR3 region has the DNA TGCAGTGCTAGAGATGACACCAACTATGGCTACACCTTC.

J is TRBJ2-1 and V is TRBV9; D tentatively reads TRBD1 or TRBD2 (6 bases each). Trimming removed 3 bases at V and 0 bases at J, with 7 bases between. The CDR3 is 14 amino acids. Germline lookup yields CDR1 SGDLS and CDR2 YYNGEE. The CDR3 loop is CASSGGASYNEQFF. CDR3 sequence (DNA): TGTGCCAGCAGCGGGGGGGCCTCCTACAATGAGCAGTTCTTC.

The CDR3 sequence is CSVKTSVQETQYF. Written as DNA, the CDR3 is TGCAGCGTTAAGACCAGTGTTCAAGAGACCCAGTACTTC. This chain links TRBV29-1 with TRBJ2-5; no firm D call. The ends were cut back, 5 bases at V and 2 bases at J, with 12 bases in the middle. This CDR3 comprises 13 residues. Germline values: CDR1 SQVTM, CDR2 ANQGSEA.

The chain has TRBV4-2 and TRBJ1-4; 7 bases match TRBD1. CDR1 and CDR2 (germline): LGHNA, YNFKEQ. Trimming cost V 9 bases and J 7 bases; bases outside gene matches: 11. CDR3 size: 14 residues. CDR3 in DNA: TGTGCCAGTTTTGCGACAGGGCGGGGTGAAAAACTGTTTTTT. It specifies CASFATGRGEKLFF.

This clonotype was seen more than once but under ten times. The chain links TRBV9 to TRBJ2-5; 8 nucleotides line up with TRBD2. J lost 5 bases, V lost 4 bases, and 10 bases had no gene match. The germline V gene encodes CDR1 SGDLS and CDR2 YYNGEE. There are 15 residues in the CDR3. CDR3 DNA sequence: TGTGCCAGCAGCTTTGGGACTAGTTCATCGGAGACCCAGTACTTC. Its translation is CASSFGTSSSETQYF.

This clonotype was observed a few times. The chain joins TRBV10-2 to TRBJ1-1, with D perhaps TRBD1 (6 bases). V lost 2 bases and J lost 10, with 11 bases in between. Germline CDR1 WSHSY, CDR2 SAAADI. The CDR3 extends over 12 amino acids. The CDR3 loop reads CASSEQGTLAFF. In DNA, the CDR3 is TGCGCCAGCAGTGAGCAGGGGACTTTAGCTTTCTTT.

Turning to this clonotype: A read error may account for a junction end that differs from germline. The chain combines TRBV27 with TRBJ1-6; 8 nucleotides match TRBD1. The CDR3 contains 19 residues. In germline, CDR1 is MNHEY, CDR2 SMNVEV (reference sequence). This chain's CDR3 is CASSFIPGTGRDHNSPHHF. CDR3 sequence (DNA): TGTGCCAGCAGTTTTATTCCCGGGACAGGCAGGGACCATAATTCACCCCACCACTTT.

This clonotype was observed a handful of times. The gene calls are TRBV20-1 and TRBJ2-5, with a tentative D call TRBD1 (6 bases). With 0 bases removed from V and 3 bases from J, the gap between germline ends came to 14 bases. The CDR3 loop spans 15 amino acids. CDR1 and CDR2 from the germline V gene are DFQATT and SNEGSKA (reference sequence). For the CDR3, the DNA is TGCAGTGCTAGAGATCACAGGGCGGTAGAAGAGACCCAGTACTTC. It is translated as CSARDHRAVEETQYF.